This T cell receptor beta chain was identified in a study of early T cells in non-severe SARS-CoV-2 infection. Across the study: The authors sequenced bulk RNA from unsorted whole blood, leaving chains unpaired. Whole-study results and caveats: Database matching using VDJdb favored anti-spike CD8 responses, with private and CD4 specificities left missing.

Germline-derived CDR1 and CDR2 are SGHTA and FQGNSA. V was clipped by 1 base and J by 9 bases, with 7 bases between them. The CDR3 covers 12 residues. As part of library construction, unique molecular identifiers were attached to individual cDNA molecules. TCRdb fed the 5' RACE reads into MiXCR, producing one record per CDR3 protein. The sample consists of fewer than 40,000 distinct CDR3 sequences, approximately 6.1% of them appearing once. This clonotype was picked up many times. The antigen is undetermined. The source material was whole blood. This sequence was found in an adult who was a healthcare worker with PCR-confirmed SARS-CoV-2 infection or an uninfected control (not recorded which). The chain employs TRBV7-2 and TRBJ2-4; D gene unclear. In DNA form, the CDR3 reads TGTGCCAGCAGCTTAGGGCTCGGCATTCAGTACTTC. Translation: CASSLGLGIQYF.